Sequencing of this T cell receptor beta chain was carried out in a study of identical twins. Notes on the study in general: Insertion counts were lower in abundant cord blood beta clonotypes, a trend that memory repertoires did not show. It was possible that invariant MAIT and iNKT cells partly confounded the zero-insertion analyses.

This clonotype was detected ten times or more. Its target is unknown. TCRdb re-called the 5' RACE reads with MiXCR, one entry per CDR3 protein. The table has around 340,000 distinct CDR3 sequences, about 10% seen once. The sequence came from a woman in her 50s in good health. Source material: naive T cells sorted from blood.

DNA of the CDR3: TGTGCCACCAGTGAGGCTAGCGGCTACAATGAGCAGTTCTTC. Translating gives CATSEASGYNEQFF. The chain employs TRBV24-1 and TRBJ2-1, with 7 bases matching TRBD2. Germline V gene lookup returns CDR1 KGHDR and CDR2 SFDVKD. V gave up 4 bases and J gave up 3 bases; unmatched junction bases: 2. CDR3 length: 14 amino acids.